The clone carrying this TCR beta chain was seen only a few times. The antigen remains unidentified. CDR1 and CDR2 (germline): GTSNPN, SVGIG (reference sequence). Losses at the gene ends were 5 bases for V and 0 bases for J; bases not matched to a gene: 2. The length of the CDR3 is 14 residues. The sample is drawn from a study of cytomegalovirus exposure and HLA in healthy donors. As for the study in general: There were 90 million to 130 million unique TCR beta sequences, drawn from roughly 200 million T cells, in an earlier analysis. General study findings and limits: Only CMV serostatus was available as immune exposure information.

It was with 60 Vbeta and 13 Jbeta primers that the PCR ran. Some clones are missing from TCRdb's copy, which holds only in-frame ones; the method was immunoSEQ multiplex PCR. This sample has some 140,000 clones, with about two thirds found just once. The rearrangement links TRBV30 to TRBJ2-3, with 10 bases that match TRBD1. The sequence came from a woman aged 40 to 49 in good health and CMV-seronegative. The sequencing input was PBMCs. CDR3 in amino acids: CAWGTGASTDTQYF. CDR3 in DNA: TGTGCCTGGGGGACAGGGGCTAGCACAGATACGCAGTATTTT. Together with reference TRBV30 and TRBJ2-3, the CDR3 gives the full variable domain: SQTIHQWPATLVQPVGSPLSLECTVEGTSNPNLYWYRQAAGRGLQLLFYSVGIGQISSEVPQNLSASRPQDRQFILSSKKLLLSDSGFYLCAWGTGASTDTQYFGPGTRLTVL.